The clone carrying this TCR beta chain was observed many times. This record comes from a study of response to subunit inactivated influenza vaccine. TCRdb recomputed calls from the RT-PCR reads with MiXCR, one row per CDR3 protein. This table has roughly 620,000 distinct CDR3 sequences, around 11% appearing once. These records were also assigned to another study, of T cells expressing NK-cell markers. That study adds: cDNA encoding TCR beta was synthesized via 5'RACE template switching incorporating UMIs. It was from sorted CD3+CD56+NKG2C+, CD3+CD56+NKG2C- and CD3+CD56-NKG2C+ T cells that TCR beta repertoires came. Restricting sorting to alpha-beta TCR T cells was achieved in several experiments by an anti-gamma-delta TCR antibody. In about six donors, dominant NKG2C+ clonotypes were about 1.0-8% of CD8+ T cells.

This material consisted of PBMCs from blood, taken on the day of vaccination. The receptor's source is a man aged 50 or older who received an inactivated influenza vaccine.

CDR3 protein: CSVRTLSYEQFF. CDR3 DNA: TGCAGCGTACGGACCCTAAGCTATGAGCAGTTCTTC. This chain links TRBV29-1 with TRBJ2-1; unclear D gene. Germline values: CDR1 SQVTM, CDR2 ANQGSEA. CDR3 size: 12 residues. Trimming removed 6 bases from V and 8 bases from J, with 14 bases in between.